This T cell receptor beta chain comes out of a study of shared clonotypes between healthy human individuals. V gave up 7 bases and J gave up 5 bases, with 18 bases separating them. CDR1 and CDR2 from the germline V gene are MNHNY and SVGAGI (reference sequence). The CDR3 loop spans 15 amino acids. The data were produced by immunoSEQ multiplex PCR, yet TCRdb's version contains in-frame clones alone and is incomplete. The sample lists hundreds of thousands of clones, 90% to 97% seen once, with approximately 0.06% in the top ten. Sequenced material: naive CD4+ T cells sorted from blood. The subset is: CD45RA+ positively selected. The chain carries TRBV6-6 and TRBJ1-5, with no clear D. The TCR comes from a woman aged 30 to 39 in good health. For the CDR3, the DNA is TGTGCCAGCACTAATCGGGGATTTGGGGATCAGCCCCAGCATTTT. It encodes CASTNRGFGDQPQHF.